These 17 T cell receptor beta chains were all obtained from the same sample, sequenced in a study of T cell repertoires in cytomegalovirus infection. These TCRs' antigens remain unknown. TCRdb ran MiXCR on the reads and lists one entry per CDR3 protein. Of some 920,000 distinct CDR3 sequences in the sample, less than 35% were seen once. The source was cultured CD8+ T cells from PBMCs, collected from culture after CMV antigen stimulation. The origin of the receptors is a human donor in good health (CMV status not recorded). Some clones in this sample may be carry-over from other donors' samples.

The V call is TRBV6-6, the J call TRBJ1-2; D might be TRBD1 (6 bases). Germline CDR1 and CDR2: MNHNY and SVGAGI (reference sequence). With 2 bases removed from V and 7 bases from J, the gap between germline ends came to 14 bases. The CDR3 contains 14 residues. The CDR3 loop is CASSYRAGVGGYTF. CDR3 DNA sequence: TGTGCCAGCAGTTACCGCGCAGGGGTCGGTGGCTACACCTTC.

The sample holds a few counts of this clonotype. The rearrangement links TRBV15 to TRBJ2-5; 7 bases are a match to TRBD2. The CDR3 has 17 residues. Germline V gene data show CDR1 as LNHNV and CDR2 as YYDKDF (reference sequence). With V trimmed by 1 base and J by 1 base, 9 bases remained unmatched. The CDR3 coding sequence is TGTGCCACCAGCAGAGGGGGGACCGGGACTATCCAAGAGACCCAGTACTTC. Amino acids: CATSRGGTGTIQETQYF.

This rearrangement joins TRBV10-3 to TRBJ2-1, with 7 bases aligning to TRBD2. CDR1 and CDR2 (germline): ENHRY, SYGVKD. The CDR3 spans 17 residues. Germline trimming cut 2 bases from V and 0 bases from J; bases unmatched to any gene: 7. The CDR3 DNA reads TGTGCCATCAGTGAGCCGACGCGGGGGAGCTCCTACAATGAGCAGTTCTTC. It encodes CAISEPTRGSSYNEQFF.

This chain joins TRBV20-1 and TRBJ1-5; 7 bases line up with TRBD1. The V gene end was trimmed by 5 bases and the J gene end by 2 bases; junction bases not matched to a gene: 3. Germline CDR1 reads DFQATT; CDR2 reads SNEGSKA (reference sequence). The CDR3 has 13 amino acids. In DNA form, the CDR3 reads TGCAGTGCTGTCGGGACAGGCAATCAGCCCCAGCATTTT. It is translated as CSAVGTGNQPQHF.

The chain has TRBV2 and TRBJ2-1; D remains unclear. The germline V and J ends were trimmed by 0 bases and 10 bases, with 16 bases remaining between them. Looked up from germline, CDR1 is SNHLY and CDR2 is FYNNEI. The CDR3 totals 15 residues. DNA of the CDR3: TGTGCCAGCAGTGAAGCGGCGAGTCTGGCTTACGAGCAGTTCTTC. Translating it yields CASSEAASLAYEQFF.

Note on this clonotype: Just one base apart from a much larger clone, this may be a read error. DNA for the CDR3: TGTGCCAGCAATTTTATACAGGGGAGCACCTTC. It translates to CASNFIQGSTF. The chain carries TRBV28 and TRBJ1-2, with 7 positions matching TRBD1. V lost 7 bases, J lost 13 bases, and 9 bases stayed unmatched. Germline CDR1 reads MDHEN; CDR2 reads SYDVKM. The CDR3 extends over 11 amino acids.

There are a few counts of this clonotype. This sequence joins TRBV6-1 and TRBJ1-1, with no clear D. The CDR3 contains 15 residues. Trimming removed 2 bases at V and 3 bases at J, with 13 bases between. The germline gives CDR1 MNHNS, CDR2 SASEGT. The CDR3: CASSETFLRDTEAFF. CDR3 bases: TGTGCCAGCAGTGAAACCTTTCTGAGGGACACTGAAGCTTTCTTT.

This clonotype was detected ten times or more. The chain joins TRBV29-1 to TRBJ2-1, with D possibly TRBD2 on 6 matching bases. Looked up from germline, CDR1 is SQVTM and CDR2 is ANQGSEA. This CDR3 is built from 16 residues. The germline V and J ends were trimmed by 1 base and 5 bases, with 18 bases remaining between them. This CDR3 is CSVEVPSAGQDNEQFF. Here the CDR3 DNA reads TGCAGCGTTGAAGTACCCTCAGCGGGCCAGGACAATGAGCAGTTCTTC.

This rearrangement joins TRBV7-8 to TRBJ2-1; TRBD2 matches at 9 bases. With 3 bases clipped from V and 9 bases from J, the junction kept 15 bases outside the gene matches. Germline lookup yields CDR1 SGHVS and CDR2 FQNEAQ. This CDR3 spans 17 amino acids. As DNA, the CDR3 is TGTGCCAGCAGCTTCGGAACGCGGGGGGGCTATATAATTGAGCAGTTCTTC. Translating gives CASSFGTRGGYIIEQFF.

The genes are TRBV5-4 and TRBJ2-7; D unresolved. The V gene lost 2 bases and the J gene lost 3 bases, with 12 bases spanning the gap. CDR1 SGHNT and CDR2 YYREEE come from the germline V gene (reference sequence). The CDR3 is 14 amino acids. This CDR3 is CASSLDTNLYEQYV. The CDR3 DNA sequence: TGTGCCAGCAGCTTAGACACGAACCTCTACGAGCAGTACGTC.

V and J are TRBV7-9 and TRBJ2-7, with a weak D call TRBD2 (6 bases). The CDR3 spans 13 residues. Between the trimmed V and J ends, which lost 6 bases and 4 bases, there was a span of 13 bases. The germline V gene has CDR1 SEHNR and CDR2 FQNEAQ (reference sequence). CDR3 sequence (DNA): TGTGCCAGCAGGTCCCGGGCGGGGTACGAGCAGTACGTC. The encoded protein is CASRSRAGYEQYV.

The V call is TRBV7-7, the J call TRBJ2-6, with D unresolved. The CDR3 has 15 amino acids. From germline, CDR1 is SSHAT and CDR2 FNYEAQ (reference sequence). CDR3 nucleotide sequence: TGTGCTGTTGGACCCGATACCTCTGGGGCCAACGTCCTGACTTTC. Encoded protein: CAVGPDTSGANVLTF.

This clonotype was found a few times. CDR3 sequence: CASSREGTVIRNEQFF. CDR3 coding DNA: TGTGCCAGCTCACGGGAAGGGACAGTGATAAGGAATGAGCAGTTCTTC. The chain is built from TRBV18 and TRBJ2-1; TRBD1 aligns across 7 bases. The CDR3 loop spans 16 amino acids. The germline CDR1 and CDR2 sequences are KGHSH and LQKENI. The ends lost 4 bases at V and 7 bases at J; junction bases unmatched: 13.

The chain is built from TRBV7-6 and TRBJ1-5; a weak D match, TRBD1 (5 bases). The CDR3 contains 15 residues. V lost 3 bases and J lost 6, with 15 bases in between. CDR1 is SGHVS and CDR2 is FNYEAQ in the germline V gene. In DNA, the CDR3 is TGTGCCAGCAGCTTTCGTCAGGGAGAAGGTCAGCCCCAGCATTTT. It encodes CASSFRQGEGQPQHF.

This clonotype was counted only a few times. V usage is TRBV4-1 and J usage is TRBJ1-1; maybe TRBD1 (6 bases). Germline lookup yields CDR1 MGHRA and CDR2 YSYEKL. Trimming left V 6 bases short and J 2 bases short, with 16 bases between. The CDR3 runs 15 residues. In nucleotides, the CDR3 is TGCGCCAGCAGACGATCCGGACAGTCCAACACTGAAGCTTTCTTT. Its translation is CASRRSGQSNTEAFF.

The sample holds a few counts of this clonotype. The chain recombines TRBV4-1 with TRBJ2-1, with a tentative D call TRBD2 (5 bases). CDR3 length equals 15 residues. The V end lost 4 bases, the J end lost 1 base, and 11 bases lay between the germline ends. CDR1 is MGHRA, CDR2 YSYEKL, per germline. CDR3 sequence reads: CASSRPGISYNEQFF. Written as DNA, the CDR3 is TGCGCCAGCAGCCGGCCGGGGATTTCCTACAATGAGCAGTTCTTC.

The CDR3 DNA reads TGTGCCAGCAGTGTCGTGTACAGGGCCCACAAGGGGGCCAACGTCCTGACTTTC. This codes for CASSVVYRAHKGANVLTF. V and J are TRBV6-6 and TRBJ2-6; D may be TRBD1 (6 bases). Deletions cut 5 bases from V and 4 bases from J, with 21 bases between. CDR3 length equals 18 residues. Germline CDR1 is MNHNY and CDR2 is SVGAGI (reference sequence).